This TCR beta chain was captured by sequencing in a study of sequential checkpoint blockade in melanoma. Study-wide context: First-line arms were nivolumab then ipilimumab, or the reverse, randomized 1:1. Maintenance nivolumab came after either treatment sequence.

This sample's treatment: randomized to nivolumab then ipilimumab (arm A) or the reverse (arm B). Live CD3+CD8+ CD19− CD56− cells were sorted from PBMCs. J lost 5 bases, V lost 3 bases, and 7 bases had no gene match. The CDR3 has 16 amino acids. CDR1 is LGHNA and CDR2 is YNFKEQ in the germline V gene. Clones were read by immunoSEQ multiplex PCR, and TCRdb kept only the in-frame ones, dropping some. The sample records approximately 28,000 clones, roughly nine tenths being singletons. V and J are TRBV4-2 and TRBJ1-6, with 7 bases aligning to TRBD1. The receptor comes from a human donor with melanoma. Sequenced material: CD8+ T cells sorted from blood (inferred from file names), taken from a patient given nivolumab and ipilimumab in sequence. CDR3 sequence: CASSQGGQINNSPLHF. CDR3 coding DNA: TGTGCCAGCAGCCAGGGGGGACAGATAAATAATTCACCCCTCCACTTT.